This T cell receptor (beta chain) came from a study of blood T cell repertoires in COVID-19. Study information: Sources were T cells, B-cell-depleted T cells, or PBMCs; the material itself was cDNA or gDNA.

Clones were read by immunoSEQ multiplex PCR, and TCRdb kept only the in-frame ones, dropping some. The table has about 320,000 clones, just over 85% seen once; the top ten hold around 9.3%. Cohorts were determined from participant-reported clinical history. V lost 4 bases and J 16 bases, leaving 19 bases between the germline ends. The CDR3 is 13 residues long. Germline V gene sequence: CDR1 MRHNA, CDR2 SNTAGT. The rearrangement uses TRBV6-4 and TRBJ1-4; D may be TRBD1 (5 bases). The sample comprised PBMCs or T cells enriched from blood (not recorded which). The clonotype was recovered from a woman aged 18-29 years who had recovered from COVID-19. CDR3 residues: CASSAPGGARRFF. The DNA for the CDR3 is TGTGCCAGCAGTGCCCCAGGAGGGGCTAGGAGGTTTTTT.